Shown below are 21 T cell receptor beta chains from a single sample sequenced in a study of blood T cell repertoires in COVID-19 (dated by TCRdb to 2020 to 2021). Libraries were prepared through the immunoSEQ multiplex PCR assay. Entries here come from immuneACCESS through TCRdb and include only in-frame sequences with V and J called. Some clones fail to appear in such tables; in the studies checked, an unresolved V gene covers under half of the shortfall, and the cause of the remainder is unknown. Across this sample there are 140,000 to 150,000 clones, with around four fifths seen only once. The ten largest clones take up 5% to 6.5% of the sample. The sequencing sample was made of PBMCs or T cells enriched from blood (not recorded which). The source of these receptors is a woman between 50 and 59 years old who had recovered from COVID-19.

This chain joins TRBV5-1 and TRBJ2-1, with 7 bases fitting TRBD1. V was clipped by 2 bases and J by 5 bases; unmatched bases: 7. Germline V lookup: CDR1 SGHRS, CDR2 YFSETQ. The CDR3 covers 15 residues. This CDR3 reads CASSFMQGVNNEQFF. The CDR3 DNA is TGCGCCAGCAGCTTCATGCAGGGGGTGAACAATGAGCAGTTCTTC.

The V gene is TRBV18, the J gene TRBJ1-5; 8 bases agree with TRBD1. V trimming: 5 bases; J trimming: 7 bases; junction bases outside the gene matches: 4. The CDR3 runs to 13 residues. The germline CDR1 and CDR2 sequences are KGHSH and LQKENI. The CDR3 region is CASSSGDRQPQHF. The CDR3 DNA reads TGTGCCAGCTCATCCGGGGACAGGCAGCCCCAGCATTTT.

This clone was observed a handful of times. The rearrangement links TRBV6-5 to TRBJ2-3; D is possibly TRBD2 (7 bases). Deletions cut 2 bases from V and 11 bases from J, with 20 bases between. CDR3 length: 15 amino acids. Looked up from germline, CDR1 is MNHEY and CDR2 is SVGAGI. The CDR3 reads CASSYATRGAYMQYF. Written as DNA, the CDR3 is TGTGCCAGCAGTTACGCCACCCGGGGGGCATATATGCAGTATTTT.

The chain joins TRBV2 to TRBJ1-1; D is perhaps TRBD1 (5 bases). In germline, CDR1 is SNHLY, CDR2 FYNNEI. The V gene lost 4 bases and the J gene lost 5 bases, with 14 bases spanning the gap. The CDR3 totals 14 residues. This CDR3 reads CASSGPGRETEAFF. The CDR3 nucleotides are TGTGCCAGCAGTGGTCCAGGGAGGGAAACTGAAGCTTTCTTT.

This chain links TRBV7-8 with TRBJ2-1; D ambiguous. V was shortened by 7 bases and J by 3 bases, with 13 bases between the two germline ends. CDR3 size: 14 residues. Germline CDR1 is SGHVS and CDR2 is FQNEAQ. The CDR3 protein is CASTRVGGYNEQFF. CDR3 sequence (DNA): TGTGCCAGCACCCGGGTGGGTGGCTACAATGAGCAGTTCTTC.

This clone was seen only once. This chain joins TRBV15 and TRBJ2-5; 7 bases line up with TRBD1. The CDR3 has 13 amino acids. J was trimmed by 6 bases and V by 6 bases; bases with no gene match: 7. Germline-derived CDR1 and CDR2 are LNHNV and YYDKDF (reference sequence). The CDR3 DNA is TGTGCCACCAGTTATAGGGGGCAACAGACCCAGTACTTC. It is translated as CATSYRGQQTQYF.

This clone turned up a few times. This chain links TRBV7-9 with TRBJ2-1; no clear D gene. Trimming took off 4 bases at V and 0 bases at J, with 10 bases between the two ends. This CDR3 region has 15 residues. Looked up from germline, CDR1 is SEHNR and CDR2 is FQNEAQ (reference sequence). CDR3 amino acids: CASSSIPSSYNEQFF. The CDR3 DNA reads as TGTGCCAGCAGCTCCATTCCGAGCTCCTACAATGAGCAGTTCTTC. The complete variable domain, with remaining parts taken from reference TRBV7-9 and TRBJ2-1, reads DTGVSQNPRHKITKRGQNVTFRCDPISEHNRLYWYRQTLGQGPEFLTYFQNEAQLEKSRLLSDRFSAERPKGSFSTLEIQRTEQGDSAMYLCASSSIPSSYNEQFFGPGTRLTVL.

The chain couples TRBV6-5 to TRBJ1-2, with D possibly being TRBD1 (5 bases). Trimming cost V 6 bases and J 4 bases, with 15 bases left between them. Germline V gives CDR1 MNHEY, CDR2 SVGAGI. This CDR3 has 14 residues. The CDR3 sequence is CASRGGQGTYGYTF. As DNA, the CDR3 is TGTGCCAGCAGAGGAGGGCAGGGAACCTATGGCTACACCTTC.

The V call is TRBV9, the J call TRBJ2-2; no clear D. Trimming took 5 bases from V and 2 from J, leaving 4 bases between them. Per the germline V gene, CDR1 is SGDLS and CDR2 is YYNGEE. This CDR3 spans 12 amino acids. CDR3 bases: TGTGCCAGCAGGAGTAACACCGGGGAGCTGTTTTTT. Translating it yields CASRSNTGELFF.

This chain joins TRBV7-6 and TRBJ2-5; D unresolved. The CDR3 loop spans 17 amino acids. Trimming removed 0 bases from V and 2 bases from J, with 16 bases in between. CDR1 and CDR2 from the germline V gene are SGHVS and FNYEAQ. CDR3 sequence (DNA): TGTGCCAGCAGCTTAGCGGCCAAACAACGCTTACAAGAGACCCAGTACTTC. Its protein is CASSLAAKQRLQETQYF.

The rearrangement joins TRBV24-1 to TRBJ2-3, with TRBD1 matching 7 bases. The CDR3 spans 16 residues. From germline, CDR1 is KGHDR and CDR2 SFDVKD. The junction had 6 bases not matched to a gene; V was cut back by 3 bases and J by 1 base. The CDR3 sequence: CATSDPTGFGTDTQYF. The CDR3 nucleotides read TGTGCCACCAGTGATCCGACAGGGTTCGGCACAGATACGCAGTATTTT.

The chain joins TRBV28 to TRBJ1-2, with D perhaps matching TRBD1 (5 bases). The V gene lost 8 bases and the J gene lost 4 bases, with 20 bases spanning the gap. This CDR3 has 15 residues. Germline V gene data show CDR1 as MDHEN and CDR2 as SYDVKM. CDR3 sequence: CASSIPGGELYGYTF. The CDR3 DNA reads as TGTGCCAGCTCCATCCCGGGAGGGGAACTCTATGGCTACACCTTC.

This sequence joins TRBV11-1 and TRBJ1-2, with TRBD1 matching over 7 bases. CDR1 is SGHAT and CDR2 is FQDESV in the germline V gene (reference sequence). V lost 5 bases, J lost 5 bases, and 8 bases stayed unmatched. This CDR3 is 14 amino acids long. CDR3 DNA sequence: TGTGCCAGCAGCGCCGGGGACAGCCTATATGGCTACACCTTC. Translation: CASSAGDSLYGYTF.

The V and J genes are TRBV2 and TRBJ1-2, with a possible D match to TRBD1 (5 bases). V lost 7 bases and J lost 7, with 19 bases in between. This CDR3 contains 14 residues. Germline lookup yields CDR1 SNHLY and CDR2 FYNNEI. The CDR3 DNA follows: TGTGCCAGCATTTACACTGGGAGGGGATCTGGCTACACCTTC. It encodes CASIYTGRGSGYTF.

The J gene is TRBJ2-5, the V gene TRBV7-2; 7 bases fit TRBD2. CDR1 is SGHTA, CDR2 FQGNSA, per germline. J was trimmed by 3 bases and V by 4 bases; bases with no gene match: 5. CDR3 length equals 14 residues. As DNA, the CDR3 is TGTGCCAGCAGCTGGCGGGGGTGGGAAGAGACCCAGTACTTC. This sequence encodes CASSWRGWEETQYF.

This CDR3 reads CASSVLGGGGANTGELFF. CDR3 bases: TGTGCCAGTAGTGTCCTCGGGGGCGGGGGCGCGAACACCGGGGAGCTGTTTTTT. The genes are TRBV19 and TRBJ2-2, with D possibly matching TRBD2 (7 bases). Trimming cost V 5 bases and J 0 bases, with 19 bases left between them. CDR1 is LNHDA and CDR2 is SQIVND in the germline V gene (reference sequence). The length of the CDR3 is 18 residues.

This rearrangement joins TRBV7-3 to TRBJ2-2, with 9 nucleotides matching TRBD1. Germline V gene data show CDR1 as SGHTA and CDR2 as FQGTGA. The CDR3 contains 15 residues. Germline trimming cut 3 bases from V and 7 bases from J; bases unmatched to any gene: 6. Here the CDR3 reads CASSFYPGQGGELFF. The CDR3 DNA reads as TGTGCCAGCAGCTTTTACCCGGGACAGGGCGGGGAGCTGTTTTTT. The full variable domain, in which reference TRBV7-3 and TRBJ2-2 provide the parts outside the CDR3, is GAGVSQTPSNKVTEKGKYVELRCDPISGHTALYWYRQSLGQGPEFLIYFQGTGAADDSGLPNDRFFAVRPEGSVSTLKIQRTERGDSAVYLCASSFYPGQGGELFFGEGSRLTVL.

CDR3 protein: CASSEVGTEEAFF. The CDR3 DNA reads TGTGCCAGCAGTGAGGTTGGGACTGAAGAAGCTTTCTTT. The V and J genes are TRBV2 and TRBJ1-1; possibly TRBD1 for D (5 bases). Per germline, CDR1 SNHLY and CDR2 FYNNEI. V lost 3 bases to trimming and J lost 8 bases, with 13 bases between them. The CDR3 loop spans 13 amino acids.

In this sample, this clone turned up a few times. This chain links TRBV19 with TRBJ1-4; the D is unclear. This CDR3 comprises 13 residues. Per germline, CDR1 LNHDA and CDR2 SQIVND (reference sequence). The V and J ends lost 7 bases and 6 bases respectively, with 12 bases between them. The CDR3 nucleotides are TGTGCCAGTACCTCGGACTATTATGAAAAACTGTTTTTT. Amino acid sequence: CASTSDYYEKLFF.

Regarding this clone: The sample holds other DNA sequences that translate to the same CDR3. CDR3 bases: TGTGCCAGCAGCTTAGGCAGGGGCGGAGAGACCCAGTACTTC. This translates into CASSLGRGGETQYF. The chain is built from TRBV11-3 and TRBJ2-5, with a weak D call TRBD1 (6 bases). V was cut by 1 base and J by 4 bases, with 10 bases left in between. CDR1 and CDR2 from the germline V gene are SGHNT and YENEEA. The CDR3 runs 14 residues.

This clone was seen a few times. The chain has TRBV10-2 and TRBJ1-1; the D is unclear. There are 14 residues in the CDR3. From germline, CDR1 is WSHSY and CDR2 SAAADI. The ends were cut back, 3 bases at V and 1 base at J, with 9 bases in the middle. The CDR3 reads CASSERWRNTEAFF. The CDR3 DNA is TGCGCCAGCAGTGAAAGGTGGAGGAACACTGAAGCTTTCTTT.